This T cell receptor beta chain derives from a study of cytomegalovirus exposure and HLA in healthy donors (dated by TCRdb to the late 2010s). In the study overall: According to a later analysis, the approximately 120 validation repertoires were produced on the same platform as the 666 repertoires of the first cohort. The study was designed to test whether signatures of past pathogen exposure could be identified by cataloging public T cell receptors. In addition to the first cohort of 650 to 750 subjects, a separate validation cohort of 130 or so different subjects was used. To predict cytomegalovirus infection status, the study combined high-throughput TCR immunosequencing, statistical association of individual TCRs with disease status, and machine learning. Broader findings and caveats from the paper: The classifier was reported to diagnose cytomegalovirus status with high specificity and sensitivity in both the original cohort and the validation cohort. Three of the identified cytomegalovirus-associated TCR beta chains were confirmed in vitro to be specific for cytomegalovirus antigens. While some public TCRs were present in many individuals, most TCR sequences turned up only very rarely across donors. The authors suggested that the approach could potentially be generalized to other disease states and immunological phenotypes. In the study, 150 to 200 TCR beta chains were listed as associated with cytomegalovirus. A later analysis lacked HLA typing for the validation cohort, so it scored co-occurrence in that cohort across all 120 or so repertoires. Of the cluster scores, 85% to 95% were above 0 in a later analysis, which found that TCRs clustered in the first cohort also tended to co-occur in the 120 validation repertoires.

The method behind the library was the immunoSEQ multiplex PCR assay. Per the source publication's procedure: A statistical classification framework was developed to diagnose cytomegalovirus status using the catalog of TCR beta chain sequences. What TCRdb holds here is the immuneACCESS table cut down to in-frame rearrangements. Part of the clones is not present; checked against another copy, under half of the missing clones reflect an unresolved V gene, and the others are unexplained. V and J calls and clone size follow that table, whereas D and trimming were derived from the DNA. This sample gives about 160,000 clones in total; around 89% of them show up just once. The ten most abundant clones make up roughly 3% of the sample. Worth noting for this clone: There is no known antigen for this receptor. No base quality information exists; no much larger clone differs at one position.

The donors belonged to the validation cohort of about 130 subjects, which was separate from the approximately 700-subject first cohort. The receptor's source is a man aged 18 to 29 in good health and CMV-seronegative. Sample: PBMCs.

The sequenced DNA: TGTGCCAGCAGTGACACTAGCGGGAGCTCCTACAATGAGCAGTTCTTC. Protein translation: CASSDTSGSSYNEQFF. The V and J segments used are TRBV25-1 and TRBJ2-1; the junction holds 11 bases that match TRBD2. The germline V gene provides CDR1 MGHDK and CDR2 SYGVNS. From cysteine to phenylalanine, the CDR3 is 16 amino acids long. Just the 48-base CDR3 DNA is kept, in frame starting at base 1. Trimmed from V: 3 bases; trimmed from J: 0 bases; junction bases lacking a gene match: 1.